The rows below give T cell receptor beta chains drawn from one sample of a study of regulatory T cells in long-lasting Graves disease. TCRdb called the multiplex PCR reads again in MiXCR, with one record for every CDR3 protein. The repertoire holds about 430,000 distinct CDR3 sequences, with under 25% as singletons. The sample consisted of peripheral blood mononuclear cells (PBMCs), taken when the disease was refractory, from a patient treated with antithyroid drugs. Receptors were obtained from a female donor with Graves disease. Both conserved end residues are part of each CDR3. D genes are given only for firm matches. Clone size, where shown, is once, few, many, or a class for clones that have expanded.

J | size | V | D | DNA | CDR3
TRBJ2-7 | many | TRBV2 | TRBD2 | TGTGCCAGCACCCGGACTAGCGGGAGCTTCACCTACGAGCAGTACTTC | CASTRTSGSFTYEQYF
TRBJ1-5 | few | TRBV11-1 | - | TGTGCCAGCAGCTACCCCCGCGGCGTCCATAGCAATCAGCCCCAGCATTTT | CASSYPRGVHSNQPQHF
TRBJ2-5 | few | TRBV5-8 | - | TGTGCCAGCAGCCTGGGGACTTCTTATGAACAAGAGACCCAGTACTTC | CASSLGTSYEQETQYF
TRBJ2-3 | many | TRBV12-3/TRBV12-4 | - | TGTGCCAGCAGTCCCATGCCGAGTTCAGATACGCAGTATTTT | CASSPMPSSDTQYF
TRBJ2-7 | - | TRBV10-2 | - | TGCGCCAGCAGTGATGGTTTGCGGCCTTCCTACGAGCAGTACTTC | CASSDGLRPSYEQYF
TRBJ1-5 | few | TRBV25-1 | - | TGTGCCAGCAGTGATCTTCCAGGCAATCAGCCCCAGCATTTT | CASSDLPGNQPQHF
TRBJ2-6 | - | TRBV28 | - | TGTGCCAGCAGTTCCGTTGGAGGCCATAGCTCTGGGGCCAACGTCCTGACTTTC | CASSSVGGHSSGANVLTF
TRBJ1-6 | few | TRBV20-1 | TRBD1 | TGCAGTGCTAGAGAGGGACAGACTTATAATTCACCCCTCCACTTT | CSAREGQTYNSPLHF
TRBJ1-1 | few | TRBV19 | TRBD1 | TGTGCCAGTAGTATACCCCTCGGACAGGGGAGCACTGAAGCTTTCTTT | CASSIPLGQGSTEAFF
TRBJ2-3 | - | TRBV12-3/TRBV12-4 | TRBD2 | TGTGCCAGCAGTTTAAGCCCTAGCGGACACACAGATACGCAGTATTTT | CASSLSPSGHTDTQYF
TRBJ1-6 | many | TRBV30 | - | TGTGCCGGCGGCACAGGCAATTCACCCCTCCACTTT | CAGGTGNSPLHF
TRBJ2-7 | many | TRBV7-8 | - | TGTGCCAGCAGCTCCCCGGCCGATTGGAGTTCCTACGAGCAGTACTTC | CASSSPADWSSYEQYF
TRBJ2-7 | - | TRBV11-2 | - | TGTGCCAGCAGCTCGGGGTCGGGTTTGAGCTCCTACGAGCAGTACTTC | CASSSGSGLSSYEQYF
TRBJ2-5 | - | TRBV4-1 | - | TGCGCCAGCAGCGCACGAGGGGTTGGGACCCAGTACTTC | CASSARGVGTQYF
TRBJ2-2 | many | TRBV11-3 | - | TGTGCCAGCAGCTTAGTCAAGGCCGGGGAGCTGTTTTTT | CASSLVKAGELFF
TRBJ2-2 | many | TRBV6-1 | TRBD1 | TGTGCCAGCAGCAACTACAGGGGGCCGAGCACCGGGGAGCTGTTTTTT | CASSNYRGPSTGELFF
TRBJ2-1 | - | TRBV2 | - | TGTGCCAGCAGTGAGACGGGAGATAGGGCCAATGAGCAGTTCTTC | CASSETGDRANEQFF
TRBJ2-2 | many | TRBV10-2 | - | TGCGCCAGCAGTGGGGGCAGGGCTAGGGACACCGGGGAGCTGTTTTTT | CASSGGRARDTGELFF
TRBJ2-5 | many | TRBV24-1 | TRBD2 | TGTGCCACCAGTGATTTGATAGCGGGCCAAGAGACCCAGTACTTC | CATSDLIAGQETQYF
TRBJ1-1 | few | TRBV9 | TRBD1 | TGTGCCAGCAGCTCCCGGACAGGGCTTAACACTGAAGCTTTCTTT | CASSSRTGLNTEAFF
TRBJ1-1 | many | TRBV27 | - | TGTGCCAGTCAAGCTTGGGACACTGAAGCTTTCTTT | CASQAWDTEAFF
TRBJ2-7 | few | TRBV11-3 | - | TGTGCCAGCAGCTTAGAAAATCGGGGATTCCACGAGCAGTACTTC | CASSLENRGFHEQYF
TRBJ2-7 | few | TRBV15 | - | TGTGCCACCAGCGACCCAGGTTTCACATACTACGAGCAGTACTTC | CATSDPGFTYYEQYF
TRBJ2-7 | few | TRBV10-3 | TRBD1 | TGTGCCATCGCTAAACAGGGGGCCCCATACGAGCAGTACTTC | CAIAKQGAPYEQYF
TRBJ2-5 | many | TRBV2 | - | TGTGCCAGCAGGGGTTGGGGCGAGACCCAGTACTTC | CASRGWGETQYF
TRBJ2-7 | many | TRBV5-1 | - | TGCGCCAGCAGCTTTCTGTCGGAAACCTACGAGCAGTACTTC | CASSFLSETYEQYF
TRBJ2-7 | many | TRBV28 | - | TGTGCCAGCAGCACCCGAGGGACGGTGGAGTACGAGCAGTACTTC | CASSTRGTVEYEQYF